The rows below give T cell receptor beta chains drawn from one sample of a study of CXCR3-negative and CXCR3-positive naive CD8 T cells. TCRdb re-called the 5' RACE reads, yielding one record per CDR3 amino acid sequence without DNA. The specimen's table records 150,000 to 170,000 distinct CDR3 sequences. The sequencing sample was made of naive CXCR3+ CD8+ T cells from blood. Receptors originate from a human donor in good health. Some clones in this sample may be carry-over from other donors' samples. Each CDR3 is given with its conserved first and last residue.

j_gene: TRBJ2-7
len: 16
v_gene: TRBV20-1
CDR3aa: CSARRFGDLVIREQYF

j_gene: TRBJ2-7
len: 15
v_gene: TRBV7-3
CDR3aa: CASSLMLGGTYEQYF

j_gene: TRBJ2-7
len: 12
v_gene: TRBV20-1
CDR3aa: CSAGDFLYEQYF

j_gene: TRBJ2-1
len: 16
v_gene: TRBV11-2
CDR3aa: CASSRAGTSIYNEQFF

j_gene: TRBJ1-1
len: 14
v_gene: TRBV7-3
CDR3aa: CASSLGARGTEAFF

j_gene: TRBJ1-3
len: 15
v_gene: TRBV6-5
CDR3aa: CASSYSVSSGNTIYF

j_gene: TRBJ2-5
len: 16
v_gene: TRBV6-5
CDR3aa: CASSYSIVDRAETQYF

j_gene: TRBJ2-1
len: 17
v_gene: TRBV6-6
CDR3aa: CASSYSPGGAWYNEQFF

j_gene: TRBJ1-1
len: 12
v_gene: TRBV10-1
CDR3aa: CASSDNHGRAFF

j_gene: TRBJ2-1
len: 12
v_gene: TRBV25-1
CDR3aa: CAVGLAYNEQFF

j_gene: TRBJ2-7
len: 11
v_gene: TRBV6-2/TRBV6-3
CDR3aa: CASSYWDEQYF

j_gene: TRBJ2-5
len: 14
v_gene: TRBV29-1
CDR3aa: CSVPPQGALETRYF

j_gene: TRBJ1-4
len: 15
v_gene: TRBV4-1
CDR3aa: CASSPVGGTNEKLFF

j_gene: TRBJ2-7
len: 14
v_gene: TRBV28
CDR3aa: CASSTNRDHYEQYF

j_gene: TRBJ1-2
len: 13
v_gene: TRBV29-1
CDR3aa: CSVGPLGLDGYTF

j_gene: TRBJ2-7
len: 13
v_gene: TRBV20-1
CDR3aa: CSASVVGTYEQYF

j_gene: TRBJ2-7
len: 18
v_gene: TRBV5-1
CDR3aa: CASSFRGWASGRSGEQYF

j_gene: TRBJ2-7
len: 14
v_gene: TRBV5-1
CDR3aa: CASTDHRVSYEQYF

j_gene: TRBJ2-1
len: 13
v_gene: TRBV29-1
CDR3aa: CSVRGVRVNEQFF

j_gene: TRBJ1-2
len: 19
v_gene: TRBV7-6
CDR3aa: CASSSTTRQGVFHNYGYTF

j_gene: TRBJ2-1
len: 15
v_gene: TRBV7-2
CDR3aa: CASSLAGEDYNEQFF

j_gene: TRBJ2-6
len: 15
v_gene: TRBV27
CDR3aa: CASSSSGAGANVLTF

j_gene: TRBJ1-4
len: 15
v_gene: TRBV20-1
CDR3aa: CSAQPRTGRNEKLFF

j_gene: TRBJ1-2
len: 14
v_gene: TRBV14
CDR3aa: CASSRIQSNYGYTF

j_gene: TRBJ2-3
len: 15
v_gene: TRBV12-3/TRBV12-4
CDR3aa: CASSLPSGSKDTQYF

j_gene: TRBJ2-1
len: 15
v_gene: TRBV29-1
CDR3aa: CSVEGRMIGAEYRFF

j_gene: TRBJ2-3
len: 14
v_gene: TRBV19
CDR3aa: CASSQLAGVDTQYF

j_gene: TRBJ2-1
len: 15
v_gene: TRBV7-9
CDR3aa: CASSLPLAGQNEQFF

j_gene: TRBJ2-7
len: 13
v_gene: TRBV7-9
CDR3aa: CASQQEESYEQYF

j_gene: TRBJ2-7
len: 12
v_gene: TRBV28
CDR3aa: CASRDRWDEQYF

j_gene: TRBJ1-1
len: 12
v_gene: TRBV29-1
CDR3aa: CSVTALNTEAFF

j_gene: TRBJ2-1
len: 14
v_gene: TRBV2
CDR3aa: CASRGAGPYNEQFF

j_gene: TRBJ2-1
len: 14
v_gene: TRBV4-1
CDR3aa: CASSQLASGGEQFF

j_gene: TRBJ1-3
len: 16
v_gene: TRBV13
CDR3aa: CASSSGGASAGNTIYF

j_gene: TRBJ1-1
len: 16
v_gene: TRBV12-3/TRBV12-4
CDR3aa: CASRMSSKTVRGGAFF

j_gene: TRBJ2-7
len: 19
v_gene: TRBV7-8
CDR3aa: CASSLVVLTTSGSSYEQYF

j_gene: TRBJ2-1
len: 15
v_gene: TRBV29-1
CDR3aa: CSVDTAGSSYNEQFF

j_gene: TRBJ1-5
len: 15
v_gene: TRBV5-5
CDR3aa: CASSWGTGGNQPQHF

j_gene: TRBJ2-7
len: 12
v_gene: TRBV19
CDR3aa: CASRGLGDEQYF

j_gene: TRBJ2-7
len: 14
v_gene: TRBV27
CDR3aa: CASSNGGASYEQYF

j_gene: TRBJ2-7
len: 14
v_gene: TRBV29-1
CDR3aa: CSVEYGRTPYEQYF

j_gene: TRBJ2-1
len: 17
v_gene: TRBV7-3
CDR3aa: CASSLKPGQVSYNEQFF

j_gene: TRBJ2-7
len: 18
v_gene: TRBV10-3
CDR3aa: CAISEIPGTLNGDYEQYF

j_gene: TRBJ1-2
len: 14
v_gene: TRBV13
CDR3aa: CASSFYIGNYGYTF

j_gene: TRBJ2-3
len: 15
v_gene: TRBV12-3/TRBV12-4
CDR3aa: CASSWVAGATDTQYF

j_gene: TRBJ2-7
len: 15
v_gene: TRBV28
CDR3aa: CASMALAGVSYEQYF

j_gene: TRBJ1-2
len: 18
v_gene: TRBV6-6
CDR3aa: CASSYSGTGTGDNYGYTF

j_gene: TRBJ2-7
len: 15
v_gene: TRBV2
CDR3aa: CASSESYGFRNEQYF

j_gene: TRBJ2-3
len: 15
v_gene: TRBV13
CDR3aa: CASSPVYDGADTQYF